One sample yielded the 13 T cell receptor beta chains listed below, sequenced in a study of blood T cell repertoires in COVID-19. The table came from immunoSEQ multiplex PCR; TCRdb's copy has only in-frame clones and leaves some out. The sample has roughly 140,000 clones; about four fifths are singletons. Input material: peripheral blood. The receptors derive from a human donor in a cohort sampled during active COVID-19.

The chain has TRBV24-1 and TRBJ1-4, with TRBD1 identical over 9 bases. Germline-derived CDR1 and CDR2 are KGHDR and SFDVKD. The length of the CDR3 is 15 residues. The junction had 6 bases not matched to a gene; V was cut back by 4 bases and J by 7 bases. CDR3 amino acids: CATSDQGQGGEKLFF. In DNA form, the CDR3 reads TGTGCCACCAGTGACCAGGGACAGGGAGGTGAAAAACTGTTTTTT.

V usage is TRBV2 and J usage is TRBJ2-7, with D possibly matching TRBD1 (5 bases). Germline V lookup: CDR1 SNHLY, CDR2 FYNNEI. Trimming left V 6 bases short and J 4 bases short, with 10 bases between. The CDR3 is made up of 12 amino acids. CDR3 nucleotide sequence: TGTGCCAGCAGACAGGAAAATTACGAGCAGTACTTC. Encoded protein: CASRQENYEQYF.

J is TRBJ2-7 and V is TRBV29-1, with 7 bases that match TRBD1. The CDR3 consists of 12 residues. V was pared by 2 bases and J by 3 bases, with 1 base of the junction left unmatched. The germline V gene has CDR1 SQVTM and CDR2 ANQGSEA. This CDR3 reads CSVERTGYEQYF. The CDR3 DNA reads TGCAGCGTTGAACGGACAGGCTACGAGCAGTACTTC.

The V and J genes are TRBV7-6 and TRBJ2-1; D gene unclear. Trimming removed 0 bases from V and 1 base from J, with 10 bases in between. This CDR3 is built from 16 residues. The germline CDR1 and CDR2 sequences are SGHVS and FNYEAQ. CDR3 protein: CASSLALASSYNEQFF. In DNA, the CDR3 is TGTGCCAGCAGCTTAGCGCTCGCGTCTTCCTACAATGAGCAGTTCTTC.

J is TRBJ2-2 and V is TRBV5-1; a possible D gene is TRBD2 (5 bases). Germline V gene sequence: CDR1 SGHRS, CDR2 YFSETQ. This CDR3 is 15 amino acids long. V lost 1 base to trimming and J lost 5 bases, with 12 bases between them. CDR3: CASSLSRVVTGELFF. The CDR3 DNA reads TGCGCCAGCAGCTTGTCGCGGGTTGTTACCGGGGAGCTGTTTTTT.

The chain has TRBV6-5 and TRBJ1-2; possible D gene TRBD1, 5 bases. The germline V gene has CDR1 MNHEY and CDR2 SVGAGI. Trimming removed 0 bases from V and 7 bases from J, with 18 bases in between. The CDR3 runs to 16 residues. CDR3 amino acids: CASSYSGSTGLRGYTF. CDR3 DNA sequence: TGTGCCAGCAGTTACTCGGGCAGTACGGGACTTCGTGGCTACACCTTC.

This chain connects TRBV9 to TRBJ1-3; no reliable D call. The CDR3 is 15 residues long. With 4 bases removed from V and 4 bases from J, the gap between germline ends came to 15 bases. From germline, CDR1 is SGDLS and CDR2 YYNGEE. CDR3 sequence (DNA): TGTGCCAGCAGCCCAACCTCTGGGCTAGGAAACACCATATATTTT. It specifies CASSPTSGLGNTIYF.

The V call is TRBV13, the J call TRBJ2-2; 9 nucleotides agree with TRBD2. Germline CDR1 reads PRHDT; CDR2 reads FYEKMQ (reference sequence). This CDR3 has 17 residues. V was clipped by 0 bases and J by 3 bases; unmatched bases: 5. For the CDR3, the DNA is TGTGCCAGCAGCTTAGGGCCTAGCGGGGAACACACCGGGGAGCTGTTTTTT. Residues: CASSLGPSGEHTGELFF.

The CDR3 sequence: CASSLDRGGGASDTQYF. As DNA, the CDR3 is TGCGCCAGCAGCTTGGACCGAGGCGGGGGGGCCTCAGATACGCAGTATTTT. The V gene is TRBV5-1, the J gene TRBJ2-3, with TRBD2 matching over 9 bases. V was pared by 0 bases and J by 4 bases, with 9 bases of the junction left unmatched. Germline V gene data show CDR1 as SGHRS and CDR2 as YFSETQ. CDR3 length equals 17 residues.

J is TRBJ1-2 and V is TRBV5-3, with D possibly matching TRBD1 (5 bases). TRBV5-3 is an ORF, with its function uncertain. With 2 bases removed from V and 3 bases from J, the gap between germline ends came to 17 bases. The CDR3 consists of 16 residues. In nucleotides, the CDR3 is TGTGCCAGAAGCTTCTCTAGTCCGTCCAGGGACTATGGCTACACCTTC. This encodes CARSFSSPSRDYGYTF.

This clone has just a few counts. J is TRBJ2-1 and V is TRBV29-1, with D tentatively TRBD2 (5 bases). The CDR3 runs to 10 residues. In germline, CDR1 is SQVTM, CDR2 ANQGSEA. Trimming took 4 bases from V and 10 from J, leaving 8 bases between them. CDR3 region: CSVGEREQFF. CDR3 nucleotides: TGCAGCGTTGGGGAGAGGGAGCAGTTCTTC.

This sequence joins TRBV28 and TRBJ2-1, with D possibly matching TRBD1 (6 bases). The V end lost 6 bases, the J end lost 5 bases, and 11 bases lay between the germline ends. There are 13 residues in the CDR3. Germline V gives CDR1 MDHEN, CDR2 SYDVKM. The chain's CDR3 is CASSLDRNNEQFF. The CDR3 DNA sequence: TGTGCCAGCAGCCTGGACAGAAACAATGAGCAGTTCTTC.

This clone was observed a single time. The chain has TRBV24-1 and TRBJ2-5; perhaps TRBD1 as D (5 bases). The CDR3 runs to 15 residues. V was pared by 4 bases and J by 6 bases, with 17 bases between. Germline CDR1 and CDR2: KGHDR and SFDVKD. The CDR3 reads CATSEAGNSGKTQYF. The CDR3 DNA reads as TGTGCCACCAGTGAGGCCGGAAACTCAGGGAAGACCCAGTACTTC.